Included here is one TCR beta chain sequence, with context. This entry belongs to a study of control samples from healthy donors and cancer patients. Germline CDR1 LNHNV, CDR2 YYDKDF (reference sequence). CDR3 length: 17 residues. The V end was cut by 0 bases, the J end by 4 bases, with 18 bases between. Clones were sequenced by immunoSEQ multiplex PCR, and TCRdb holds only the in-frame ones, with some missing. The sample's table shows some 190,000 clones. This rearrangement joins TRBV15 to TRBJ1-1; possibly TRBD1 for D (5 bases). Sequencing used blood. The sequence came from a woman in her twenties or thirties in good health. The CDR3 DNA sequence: TGTGCCACCAGCAGAGATCGGGCCAGGGAGTATTCCACTGAAGCTTTCTTT. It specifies CATSRDRAREYSTEAFF.